This TCR beta chain was observed in a study of blood T cell repertoires in COVID-19. The repertoire was sequenced with immunoSEQ multiplex PCR; TCRdb's copy has only in-frame clones and lacks some. The sample consists of about 240,000 clones, approximately 85% of them appearing once. Germline V gene data show CDR1 as SGHRS and CDR2 as YFSETQ. The CDR3 is made up of 13 amino acids. With 3 bases clipped from V and 2 bases from J, the junction kept 0 bases outside the gene matches. This chain links TRBV5-1 with TRBJ1-2; TRBD1 matches at 8 bases. The receptor was derived from an elderly woman with COVID-19, enrolled during active disease. Material: peripheral blood. The DNA for the CDR3 is TGCGCCAGCAGCTGGACAGGGAACTATGGCTACACCTTC. It is translated as CASSWTGNYGYTF.